The clone carrying this TCR beta chain came up many times. This sample is part of a study of neurological immune-mediated disorders. Documented time point: longitudinal time-point 3. Trimming pared 6 bases from V and 7 bases from J, leaving 6 bases between. The CDR3 spans 11 residues. MiXCR, run by TCRdb on the 5' RACE reads, gives a single entry per CDR3 protein. The repertoire holds about 84,000 distinct CDR3 sequences, with around 4% as singletons. The sequenced sample consisted of PBMCs. V and J are TRBV12-3 or TRBV12-4 and TRBJ1-4, with D possibly TRBD1 on 5 matching bases. The source is a woman in her sixties with multiple sclerosis. The CDR3 here is CASRQGEKLFF. For the CDR3, the DNA is TGTGCCAGCAGGCAGGGTGAAAAACTGTTTTTT.